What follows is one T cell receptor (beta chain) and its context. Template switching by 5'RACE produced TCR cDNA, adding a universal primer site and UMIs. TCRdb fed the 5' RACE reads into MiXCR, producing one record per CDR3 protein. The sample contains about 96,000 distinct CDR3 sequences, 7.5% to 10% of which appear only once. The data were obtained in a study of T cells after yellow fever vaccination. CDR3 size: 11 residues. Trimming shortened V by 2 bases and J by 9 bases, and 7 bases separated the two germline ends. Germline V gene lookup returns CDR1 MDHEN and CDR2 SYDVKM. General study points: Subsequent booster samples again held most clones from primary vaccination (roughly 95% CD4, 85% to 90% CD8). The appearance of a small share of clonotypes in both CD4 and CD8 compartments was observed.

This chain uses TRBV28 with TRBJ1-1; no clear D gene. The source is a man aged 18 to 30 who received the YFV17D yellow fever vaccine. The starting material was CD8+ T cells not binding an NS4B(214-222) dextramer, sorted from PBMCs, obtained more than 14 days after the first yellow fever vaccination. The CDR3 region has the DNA TGTGCCAGCAGTTTAAATACCAAAGCTTTCTTT. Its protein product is CASSLNTKAFF.